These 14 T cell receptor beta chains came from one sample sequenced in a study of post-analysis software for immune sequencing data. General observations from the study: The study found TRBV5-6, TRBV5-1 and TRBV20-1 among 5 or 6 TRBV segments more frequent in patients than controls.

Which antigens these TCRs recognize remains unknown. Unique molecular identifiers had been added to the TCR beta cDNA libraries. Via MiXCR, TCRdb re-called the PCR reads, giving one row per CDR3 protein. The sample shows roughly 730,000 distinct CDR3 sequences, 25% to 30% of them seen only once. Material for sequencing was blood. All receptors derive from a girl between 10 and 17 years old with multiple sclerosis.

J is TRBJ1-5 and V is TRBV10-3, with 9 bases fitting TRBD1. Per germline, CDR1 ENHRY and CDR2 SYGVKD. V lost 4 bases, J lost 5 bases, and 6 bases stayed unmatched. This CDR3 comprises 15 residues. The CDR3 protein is CAISAGTGYDQPQHF. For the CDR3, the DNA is TGTGCCATCAGTGCTGGGACAGGGTACGATCAGCCCCAGCATTTT.

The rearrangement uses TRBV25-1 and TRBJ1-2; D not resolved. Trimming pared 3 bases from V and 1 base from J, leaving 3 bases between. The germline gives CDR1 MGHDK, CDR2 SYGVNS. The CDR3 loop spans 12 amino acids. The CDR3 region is CASSDNNYGYTF. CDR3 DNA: TGTGCCAGCAGTGACAATAACTATGGCTACACCTTC.

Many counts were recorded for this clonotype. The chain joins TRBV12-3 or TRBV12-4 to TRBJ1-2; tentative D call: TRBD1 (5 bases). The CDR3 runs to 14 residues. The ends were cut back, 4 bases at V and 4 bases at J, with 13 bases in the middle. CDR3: CASSYWQGSYGYTF. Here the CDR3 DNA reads TGTGCCAGCAGTTATTGGCAGGGCTCCTATGGCTACACCTTC.

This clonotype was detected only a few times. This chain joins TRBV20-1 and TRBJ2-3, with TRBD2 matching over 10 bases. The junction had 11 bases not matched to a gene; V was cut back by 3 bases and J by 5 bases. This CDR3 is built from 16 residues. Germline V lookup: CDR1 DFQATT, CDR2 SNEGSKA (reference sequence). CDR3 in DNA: TGCAGTGCTAGCCCTATAGCGGGGGGCCTAGGAGATACGCAGTATTTT. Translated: CSASPIAGGLGDTQYF.

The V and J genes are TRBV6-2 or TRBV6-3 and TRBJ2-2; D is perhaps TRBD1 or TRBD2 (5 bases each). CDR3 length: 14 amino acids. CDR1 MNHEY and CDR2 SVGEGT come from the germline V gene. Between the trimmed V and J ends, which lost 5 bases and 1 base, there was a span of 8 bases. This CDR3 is CASSRGRNTGELFF. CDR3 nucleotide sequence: TGTGCCAGCAGTCGGGGCAGGAACACCGGGGAGCTGTTTTTT.

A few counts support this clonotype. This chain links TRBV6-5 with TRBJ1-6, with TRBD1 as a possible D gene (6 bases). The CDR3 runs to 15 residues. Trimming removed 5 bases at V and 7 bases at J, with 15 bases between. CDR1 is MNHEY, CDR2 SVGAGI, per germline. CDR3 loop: CASSRDQGSNSPLHF. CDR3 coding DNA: TGTGCCAGCAGTCGTGACCAGGGGTCGAATTCACCCCTCCACTTT.

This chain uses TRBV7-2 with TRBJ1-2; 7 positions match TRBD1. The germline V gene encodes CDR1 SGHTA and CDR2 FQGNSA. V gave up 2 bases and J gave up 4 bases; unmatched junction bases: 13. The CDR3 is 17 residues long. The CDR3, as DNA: TGTGCCAGCAGCTTATCACCCGACAGGGTACAGGGCTATGGCTACACCTTC. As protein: CASSLSPDRVQGYGYTF.

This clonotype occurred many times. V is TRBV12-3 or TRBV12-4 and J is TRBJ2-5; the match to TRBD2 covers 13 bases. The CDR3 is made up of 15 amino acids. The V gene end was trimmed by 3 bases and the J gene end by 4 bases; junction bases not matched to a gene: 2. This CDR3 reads CASSLGTSGVETQYF. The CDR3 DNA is TGTGCCAGCAGTTTGGGGACTAGCGGGGTAGAGACCCAGTACTTC.

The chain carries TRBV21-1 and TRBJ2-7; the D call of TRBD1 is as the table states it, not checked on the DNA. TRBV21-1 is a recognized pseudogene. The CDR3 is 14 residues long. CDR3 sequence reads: CASSKWGRRYEQYF. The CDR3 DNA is TGTGCCAGCAGCAAATGGGGGCGGAGATACGAGCAGTACTTC.

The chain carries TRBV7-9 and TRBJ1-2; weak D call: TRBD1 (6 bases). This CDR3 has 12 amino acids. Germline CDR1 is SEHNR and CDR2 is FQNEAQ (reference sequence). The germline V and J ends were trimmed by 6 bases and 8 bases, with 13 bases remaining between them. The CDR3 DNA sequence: TGTGCCAGCAGACCCGGGACACGGGGCTACACCTTC. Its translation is CASRPGTRGYTF.

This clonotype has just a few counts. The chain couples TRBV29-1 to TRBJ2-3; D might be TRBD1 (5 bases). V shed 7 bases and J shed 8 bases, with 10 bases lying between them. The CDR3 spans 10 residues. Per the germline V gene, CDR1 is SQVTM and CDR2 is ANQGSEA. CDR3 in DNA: TGCAGCGCGGAGCAGGGTACGCAGTATTTT. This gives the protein CSAEQGTQYF.

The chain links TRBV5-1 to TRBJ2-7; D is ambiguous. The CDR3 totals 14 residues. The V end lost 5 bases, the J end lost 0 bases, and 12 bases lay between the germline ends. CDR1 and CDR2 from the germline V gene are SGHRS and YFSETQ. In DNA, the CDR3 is TGCGCCAGCAGTAGACTTACCAACTCCTACGAGCAGTACTTC. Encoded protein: CASSRLTNSYEQYF. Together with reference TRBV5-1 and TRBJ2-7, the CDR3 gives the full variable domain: KAGVTQTPRYLIKTRGQQVTLSCSPISGHRSVSWYQQTPGQGLQFLFEYFSETQRNKGNFPGRFSGRQFSNSRSEMNVSTLELGDSALYLCASSRLTNSYEQYFGPGTRLTVT.

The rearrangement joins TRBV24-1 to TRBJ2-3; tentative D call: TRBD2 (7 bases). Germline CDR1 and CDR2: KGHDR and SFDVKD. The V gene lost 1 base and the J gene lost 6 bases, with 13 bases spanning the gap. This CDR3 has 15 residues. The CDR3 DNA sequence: TGTGCCACCAGTGATTTTCGGCGGGGGCAGGATACGCAGTATTTT. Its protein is CATSDFRRGQDTQYF.

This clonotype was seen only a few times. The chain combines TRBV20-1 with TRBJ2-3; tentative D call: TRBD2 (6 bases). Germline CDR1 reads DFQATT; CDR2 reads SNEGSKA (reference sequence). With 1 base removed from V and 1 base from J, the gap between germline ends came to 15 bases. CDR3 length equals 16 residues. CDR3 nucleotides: TGCAGTGCTAGAGTGGGCGGGGTCTTCGGCACAGATACGCAGTATTTT. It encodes CSARVGGVFGTDTQYF.